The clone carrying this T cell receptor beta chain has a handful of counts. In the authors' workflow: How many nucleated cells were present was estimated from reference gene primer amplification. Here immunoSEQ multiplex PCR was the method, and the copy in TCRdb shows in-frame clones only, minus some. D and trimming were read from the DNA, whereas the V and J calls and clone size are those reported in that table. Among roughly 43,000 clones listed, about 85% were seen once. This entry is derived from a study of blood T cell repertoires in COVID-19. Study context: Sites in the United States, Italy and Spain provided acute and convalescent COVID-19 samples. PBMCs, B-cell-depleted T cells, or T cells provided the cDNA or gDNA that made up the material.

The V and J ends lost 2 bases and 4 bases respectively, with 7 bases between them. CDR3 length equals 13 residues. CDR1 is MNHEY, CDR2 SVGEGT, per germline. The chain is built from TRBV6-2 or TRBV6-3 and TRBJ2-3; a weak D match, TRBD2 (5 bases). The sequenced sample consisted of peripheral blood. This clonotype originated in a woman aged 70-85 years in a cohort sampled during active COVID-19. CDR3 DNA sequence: TGTGCCAGCAGTTACAATAGCGCAGATACGCAGTATTTT. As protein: CASSYNSADTQYF.